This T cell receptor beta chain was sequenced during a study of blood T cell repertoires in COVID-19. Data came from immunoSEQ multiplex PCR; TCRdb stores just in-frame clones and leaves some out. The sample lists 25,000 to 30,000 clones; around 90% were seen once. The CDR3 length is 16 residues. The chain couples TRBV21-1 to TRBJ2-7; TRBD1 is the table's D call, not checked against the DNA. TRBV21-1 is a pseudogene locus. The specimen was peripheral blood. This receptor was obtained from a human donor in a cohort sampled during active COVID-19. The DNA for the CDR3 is TGTGCCAGCAAAGAATCTCCCAGGTGTTCCTCCTACGAGCAGTACTTC. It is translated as CASKESPRCSSYEQYF.